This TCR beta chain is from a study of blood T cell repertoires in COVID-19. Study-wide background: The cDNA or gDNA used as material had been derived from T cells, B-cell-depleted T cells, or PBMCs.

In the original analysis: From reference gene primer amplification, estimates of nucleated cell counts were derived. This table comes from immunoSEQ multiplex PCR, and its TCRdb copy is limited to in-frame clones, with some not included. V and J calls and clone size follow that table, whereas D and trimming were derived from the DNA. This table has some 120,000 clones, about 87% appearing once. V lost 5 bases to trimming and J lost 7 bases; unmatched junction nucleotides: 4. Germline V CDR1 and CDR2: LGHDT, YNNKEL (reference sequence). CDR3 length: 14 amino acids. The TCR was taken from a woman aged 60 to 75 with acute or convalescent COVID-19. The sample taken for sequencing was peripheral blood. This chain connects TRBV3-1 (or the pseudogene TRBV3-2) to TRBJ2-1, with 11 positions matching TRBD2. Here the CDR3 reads CASSSLAGENEQFF. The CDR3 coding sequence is TGTGCCAGCAGCTCACTAGCGGGAGAGAATGAGCAGTTCTTC.